One and the same sample provided the 6 T cell receptor beta chains below, sequenced in a study of radiotherapy plus CTLA-4 blockade in lung cancer listed by TCRdb under 2018. The library came from the immunoSEQ multiplex PCR assay. As stored in TCRdb, this immuneACCESS dataset retains in-frame rearrangements with V and J assigned. A fraction of the clones does not appear; measured against another copy, unresolved V genes explain less than half of the discrepancy, and the remainder lacks a known reason. The sample has tens of thousands of clones on record, approximately 76% of them singletons. The ten largest clonotypes hold 11% of the sample. The source was peripheral blood, collected from a patient treated with radiotherapy plus ipilimumab. The receptors come from a human donor with non-small cell lung cancer who had stable disease on radiotherapy plus ipilimumab.

This clone has a single count. This chain uses TRBV28 with TRBJ1-2; tentatively, D is TRBD1 (6 bases). This CDR3 spans 12 amino acids. Trimming took off 3 bases at V and 8 bases at J, with 10 bases between the two ends. CDR1 is MDHEN, CDR2 SYDVKM, per germline. The CDR3 reads CASSLNREGYTF. CDR3 DNA sequence: TGTGCCAGCAGTTTGAACAGGGAAGGCTACACCTTC.

The chain couples TRBV5-5 to TRBJ2-1; D tentatively fits TRBD1 or TRBD2 (5 bases each). The V end was cut by 4 bases, the J end by 7 bases, with 12 bases between. Germline CDR1 reads SGHKS; CDR2 reads YYEKEE (reference sequence). This CDR3 contains 13 residues. The CDR3 DNA is TGTGCCAGCAGCCCCCCCGGGACGAATGAGCAGTTCTTC. Protein product: CASSPPGTNEQFF.

This rearrangement joins TRBV6-5 to TRBJ1-6; D is possibly TRBD1 (6 bases). Trimming shortened V by 0 bases and J by 7 bases, and 13 bases separated the two germline ends. The V gene's germline CDR1 is MNHEY and CDR2 SVGAGI. This CDR3 spans 16 amino acids. DNA for the CDR3: TGTGCCAGCAGTTACTCGGGGGGCCGCCAAAATTCACCCCTCCACTTT. Its protein product is CASSYSGGRQNSPLHF.

The chain uses TRBV7-9 and TRBJ1-4; possible D gene TRBD1, 6 bases. Trimming shortened V by 5 bases and J by 3 bases, and 10 bases separated the two germline ends. CDR1 is SEHNR, CDR2 FQNEAQ, per germline (reference sequence). The CDR3 extends over 14 amino acids. CDR3 in DNA: TGTGCCAGCAGCCTACAGGGCCCTAATGAAAAACTGTTTTTT. This encodes CASSLQGPNEKLFF.

The V call is TRBV6-5, the J call TRBJ1-6; 7 nucleotides line up with TRBD1. The CDR3 covers 14 residues. V was clipped by 6 bases and J by 6 bases; unmatched bases: 5. Germline assignment: CDR1 MNHEY and CDR2 SVGAGI. The DNA of the CDR3 is TGTGCCAGCAGGATGGGACAGATTAATTCACCCCTCCACTTT. It specifies CASRMGQINSPLHF.

This clone has only one observation. The chain is built from TRBV11-2 and TRBJ2-7; D may be TRBD1 (6 bases). The CDR3 runs 14 residues. The ends were cut back, 2 bases at V and 2 bases at J, with 10 bases in the middle. Germline V gene data show CDR1 as SGHAT and CDR2 as FQNNGV. CDR3 loop: CASSLTTGTYEQYF. For the CDR3, the DNA is TGTGCCAGCAGCTTAACCACAGGGACCTACGAGCAGTACTTC.